This entry lists 32 T cell receptor beta chains sequenced from one sample in a study of blood T cell repertoires in COVID-19. Libraries were prepared by immunoSEQ multiplex PCR; TCRdb keeps only in-frame clonotypes and omits some of them. The sample yields 150,000 to 160,000 clones, over 75% seen once. The sample was peripheral blood. The receptors shown here come from a man between 60 and 75 years old with COVID-19, enrolled during active disease.

The chain links TRBV16 to TRBJ1-1; D is possibly TRBD1 (5 bases). The length of the CDR3 is 15 residues. Trimming left V 0 bases short and J 1 base short, with 9 bases between. From germline, CDR1 is KGHSY and CDR2 FQNENV. CDR3 sequence (DNA): TGTGCCAGCAGCCAATCGTCTACAGGGAACACTGAAGCTTTCTTT. This codes for CASSQSSTGNTEAFF.

This clone was seen a single time. The chain links TRBV18 to TRBJ1-6; 9 positions agree with TRBD1. J was trimmed by 9 bases and V by 3 bases; bases with no gene match: 9. CDR1 is KGHSH and CDR2 is LQKENI in the germline V gene. The CDR3 has 16 residues. CDR3 DNA: TGTGCCAGCTCACCGACAGGGGGGCTTTCGTTTTCACCCCTCCACTTT. As protein: CASSPTGGLSFSPLHF. The whole variable domain, remainder taken from reference TRBV18 and TRBJ1-6, is NAGVMQNPRHLVRRRGQEARLRCSPMKGHSHVYWYRQLPEEGLKFMVYLQKENIIDESGMPKERFSAEFPKEGPSILRIQQVVRGDSAAYFCASSPTGGLSFSPLHFGNGTRLTVT.

The chain carries TRBV10-3 and TRBJ1-5; 7 nucleotides line up with TRBD1. CDR3 length: 15 amino acids. The J segment lost 0 bases and the V segment lost 6 bases, leaving 5 bases of the junction unmatched. Germline V gene lookup returns CDR1 ENHRY and CDR2 SYGVKD. This CDR3 is CAISPGDSSNQPQHF. CDR3 nucleotides: TGTGCCATCAGCCCGGGGGACAGTAGCAATCAGCCCCAGCATTTT.

The chain uses TRBV29-1 and TRBJ2-3, with TRBD2 matching 9 bases. Germline V lookup: CDR1 SQVTM, CDR2 ANQGSEA. The CDR3 length is 14 residues. V gave up 5 bases and J gave up 3 bases; unmatched junction bases: 6. DNA of the CDR3: TGCAGCGTTATCGCGGGGGGGCGAACAGATACGCAGTATTTT. Residues: CSVIAGGRTDTQYF.

This rearrangement joins TRBV14 to TRBJ2-7; unclear D gene. CDR1 is SGHDN and CDR2 is FVKESK in the germline V gene. Trimming shortened V by 1 base and J by 7 bases, and 14 bases separated the two germline ends. This CDR3 has 14 residues. Written as DNA, the CDR3 is TGTGCCAGCAGCCAAGGGTCTCACACCGGGGAGCAGTACTTC. Translating it yields CASSQGSHTGEQYF.

The CDR3 bases are TGTGCCAGTAGCCAAAGCCGGGGAGGGTCCGACACTGAAGCTTTCTTT. Amino acids: CASSQSRGGSDTEAFF. The chain links TRBV19 to TRBJ1-1; D is unclear. This CDR3 contains 16 residues. Germline assignment: CDR1 LNHDA and CDR2 SQIVND (reference sequence). V lost 6 bases, J lost 3 bases, and 20 bases lay in between.

This chain links TRBV10-3 with TRBJ2-7; unclear D gene. This CDR3 has 12 amino acids. Trimming removed 3 bases from V and 1 base from J, with 4 bases in between. From germline, CDR1 is ENHRY and CDR2 SYGVKD. CDR3 sequence: CAISDSSYEQYF. In DNA form, the CDR3 reads TGTGCCATCAGTGATAGTTCCTACGAGCAGTACTTC.

The rearrangement uses TRBV19 and TRBJ1-6, with TRBD1 matching 7 bases. The CDR3 has 15 amino acids. Germline values: CDR1 LNHDA, CDR2 SQIVND (reference sequence). With 7 bases clipped from V and 7 bases from J, the junction kept 10 bases outside the gene matches. The CDR3 is CASIPRQGGNSPLHF. CDR3 coding DNA: TGTGCCAGTATTCCCCGACAGGGCGGCAATTCACCCCTCCACTTT.

This chain uses TRBV6-5 with TRBJ1-4; 11 nucleotides agree with TRBD1. J was trimmed by 5 bases and V by 6 bases; bases with no gene match: 5. The CDR3 loop spans 15 amino acids. Germline-derived CDR1 and CDR2 are MNHEY and SVGAGI. The CDR3 region is CASRRTGGGNEKLFF. The CDR3 DNA is TGTGCCAGCAGAAGGACAGGGGGCGGGAATGAAAAACTGTTTTTT.

This sequence joins TRBV18 and TRBJ2-1; 11 nucleotides match TRBD2. Looked up from germline, CDR1 is KGHSH and CDR2 is LQKENI. The CDR3 length is 16 residues. V was clipped by 3 bases and J by 7 bases; unmatched bases: 8. The CDR3 reads CASSPGTSGGQNEQFF. In DNA, the CDR3 is TGTGCCAGCTCACCTGGAACTAGCGGGGGCCAAAATGAGCAGTTCTTC.

The table lists this clone with a few counts. CDR3 DNA: TGTGCCAGCAGTAGGGGACAGACCCAAGAGACCCAGTACTTC. Translated, it gives CASSRGQTQETQYF. J is TRBJ2-5 and V is TRBV6-6; 7 nucleotides agree with TRBD1. The CDR3 spans 14 residues. The trim removed 5 bases at V and 1 base at J, leaving 4 bases unmatched. Per the germline V gene, CDR1 is MNHNY and CDR2 is SVGAGI (reference sequence).

A remark on this clone: Compared with germline, one end of the junction differs, possibly owing to a read error. The rearrangement links TRBV19 to TRBJ1-1, with D perhaps matching TRBD1 (5 bases). CDR1 and CDR2 from the germline V gene are LNHDA and SQIVND (reference sequence). This CDR3 contains 13 residues. The CDR3 nucleotides read TGTGCCAGTAGTATCCGGGGGAACCCTGAAGCTTTCTTT. Protein product: CASSIRGNPEAFF.

The genes are TRBV7-2 and TRBJ1-1; TRBD1 matches 7 bases. The CDR3 has 14 residues. The V segment lost 2 bases and the J segment 1 base; nucleotides outside the gene matches: 1. In germline, CDR1 is SGHTA, CDR2 FQGNSA. For the CDR3, the DNA is TGTGCCAGCAGCTTAAGGACAGGGAACACTGAAGCTTTCTTT. This encodes CASSLRTGNTEAFF. Full variable domain (outside the CDR3, taken from reference TRBV7-2 and TRBJ1-1): GAGVSQSPSNKVTEKGKDVELRCDPISGHTALYWYRQSLGQGLEFLIYFQGNSAPDKSGLPSDRFSAERTGGSVSTLTIQRTQQEDSAVYLCASSLRTGNTEAFFGQGTRLTVV.

This clone was observed a few times. J is TRBJ2-3 and V is TRBV24-1, with D tentatively TRBD1 (6 bases). Per the germline V gene, CDR1 is KGHDR and CDR2 is SFDVKD. This CDR3 contains 14 residues. V lost 10 bases, J lost 5 bases, and 18 bases lay in between. For the CDR3, the DNA is TGTGCCACGAGTCGGACCCTAGGGGGAGATACGCAGTATTTT. Protein sequence: CATSRTLGGDTQYF.

The rearrangement uses TRBV7-2 and TRBJ1-5; the match to TRBD1 covers 7 bases. This CDR3 is 13 amino acids long. The germline V gene encodes CDR1 SGHTA and CDR2 FQGNSA. V lost 8 bases and J lost 2; bases outside the gene matches: 3. CDR3 protein: CASAGQGNQPQHF. For the CDR3, the DNA is TGTGCCAGCGCCGGACAGGGCAATCAGCCCCAGCATTTT.

V is TRBV13 and J is TRBJ2-7; TRBD2 aligns across 10 bases. The V gene's germline CDR1 is PRHDT and CDR2 FYEKMQ (reference sequence). The CDR3 consists of 14 residues. The V gene end was trimmed by 4 bases and the J gene end by 3 bases; junction bases not matched to a gene: 3. CDR3 nucleotides: TGTGCCAGCAGCTCTAGCGGGAGTAACTACGAGCAGTACTTC. Translation gives CASSSSGSNYEQYF.

V and J are TRBV4-2 and TRBJ1-1; D is unclear. Per the germline V gene, CDR1 is LGHNA and CDR2 is YNFKEQ. Between the trimmed V and J ends, which lost 0 bases and 4 bases, there was a span of 12 bases. The CDR3 sequence is 15 residues long. The CDR3 DNA is TGTGCCAGCAGCCAAGATCGGGGTGGAGGCACTGAAGCTTTCTTT. Its translation: CASSQDRGGGTEAFF.

The J gene is TRBJ2-6, the V gene TRBV6-5, with D possibly being TRBD1 (6 bases). Germline CDR1 MNHEY, CDR2 SVGAGI. V shed 0 bases and J shed 4 bases, with 10 bases lying between them. This CDR3 contains 16 residues. The DNA for the CDR3 is TGTGCCAGCAGTTACTCGACAGGCTCCGGGGCCAACGTCCTGACTTTC. This sequence encodes CASSYSTGSGANVLTF.

The chain links TRBV6-5 to TRBJ2-7; TRBD1 matches at 7 bases. The V segment lost 11 bases and the J segment 3 bases; nucleotides outside the gene matches: 10. The CDR3 is 13 amino acids. From germline, CDR1 is MNHEY and CDR2 SVGAGI. This chain's CDR3 is CAFLGQDIYEQYF. The CDR3 DNA sequence: TGTGCCTTCTTAGGACAGGACATCTACGAGCAGTACTTC.

V and J are TRBV28 and TRBJ1-2; TRBD1 matches at 7 bases. The CDR3 runs 15 residues. Germline loops: CDR1 MDHEN, CDR2 SYDVKM. V was clipped by 4 bases and J by 8 bases; unmatched bases: 13. Here the CDR3 reads CASSSTGAGGVGYTF. The CDR3, as DNA: TGTGCCAGCAGTTCCACCGGTGCAGGGGGAGTAGGCTACACCTTC.

V gene TRBV11-2 combines with J gene TRBJ2-7; D is unclear. V was pared by 3 bases and J by 5 bases, with 11 bases between. The CDR3 length is 13 residues. In germline, CDR1 is SGHAT, CDR2 FQNNGV. The CDR3 protein is CASSFGEGDEQYF. The CDR3 coding sequence is TGTGCCAGCAGCTTCGGAGAAGGAGACGAGCAGTACTTC.

The chain couples TRBV27 to TRBJ1-5; D unclear. This CDR3 contains 15 residues. From germline, CDR1 is MNHEY and CDR2 SMNVEV (reference sequence). The ends were cut back, 3 bases at V and 0 bases at J, with 9 bases in the middle. The CDR3 coding sequence is TGTGCCAGCAGTTTTCGGGAGAATAGCAATCAGCCCCAGCATTTT. Translated: CASSFRENSNQPQHF.

The V call is TRBV15, the J call TRBJ1-3; the D gene is possibly TRBD1 (6 bases). Germline V gene data show CDR1 as LNHNV and CDR2 as YYDKDF (reference sequence). V lost 1 base, J lost 0 bases, and 13 bases lay in between. The CDR3 length is 17 residues. CDR3 nucleotides: TGTGCCACCAGCAGAGGCGACAGGTCAAACTCTGGAAACACCATATATTTT. Translation: CATSRGDRSNSGNTIYF.

The chain links TRBV19 to TRBJ2-1; TRBD1 aligns across 8 bases. The J segment lost 7 bases and the V segment lost 8 bases, leaving 10 bases of the junction unmatched. This CDR3 is 14 amino acids long. Germline CDR1 is LNHDA and CDR2 is SQIVND (reference sequence). CDR3 residues: CASLGQGATNEQFF. In DNA form, the CDR3 reads TGTGCCAGTCTGGGTCAGGGGGCTACGAATGAGCAGTTCTTC.

The chain joins TRBV28 to TRBJ2-2, with 10 bases fitting TRBD1. This CDR3 has 16 amino acids. Germline CDR1 reads MDHEN; CDR2 reads SYDVKM. The V and J ends lost 8 bases and 0 bases, in that order; junction bases with no gene match: 6. CDR3 amino acids: CASRLGTGANTGELFF. CDR3 DNA: TGTGCCAGCCGACTCGGGACAGGGGCGAACACCGGGGAGCTGTTTTTT.

The CDR3: CASSTGMGTEAFF. The CDR3 DNA reads TGCGCCAGCAGCACGGGAATGGGTACTGAAGCTTTCTTT. This chain links TRBV5-1 with TRBJ1-1; no clear D gene. This CDR3 comprises 13 residues. The germline CDR1 and CDR2 sequences are SGHRS and YFSETQ. V lost 4 bases, J lost 5 bases, and 12 bases lay in between.

The V call is TRBV4-2, the J call TRBJ1-4; D is undetermined. Germline V gene data show CDR1 as LGHNA and CDR2 as YNFKEQ. The CDR3 loop spans 16 amino acids. V dropped 1 base and J dropped 7 bases, with 16 bases sitting between them. As DNA, the CDR3 is TGTGCCAGCAGCCAAGTGGGAGGCCCAGCTGGTGAAAAACTGTTTTTT. Its protein is CASSQVGGPAGEKLFF.

The J gene is TRBJ2-7, the V gene TRBV28, with 15 bases matching TRBD2. Per germline, CDR1 MDHEN and CDR2 SYDVKM. Germline trimming cut 6 bases from V and 4 bases from J; bases unmatched to any gene: 4. CDR3 length: 15 amino acids. This CDR3 is CASRAGTSGGYEQYF. Written as DNA, the CDR3 is TGTGCCAGCAGAGCCGGGACTAGCGGGGGGTACGAGCAGTACTTC.

The genes are TRBV27 and TRBJ1-6; 8 bases map to TRBD1. The CDR3 is made up of 15 amino acids. Germline V gene lookup returns CDR1 MNHEY and CDR2 SMNVEV (reference sequence). The ends lost 6 bases at V and 6 bases at J; junction bases unmatched: 7. CDR3 amino acids: CASSPGTGVNSPLHF. The CDR3 region has the DNA TGTGCCAGCAGCCCCGGGACAGGCGTTAATTCACCCCTCCACTTT.

The V call is TRBV5-1, the J call TRBJ2-7; 9 bases are a match to TRBD1. Germline CDR1 is SGHRS and CDR2 is YFSETQ. V trimming: 2 bases; J trimming: 2 bases; junction bases outside the gene matches: 8. This CDR3 region has 16 residues. CDR3: CASSFRRDRAAYEQYF. The CDR3 DNA reads as TGCGCCAGCAGCTTCCGACGGGACAGGGCCGCCTACGAGCAGTACTTC.

V gene TRBV5-8 combines with J gene TRBJ2-2, with 7 bases lining up with TRBD1. The CDR3 has 13 residues. V lost 4 bases to trimming and J lost 6 bases; unmatched junction nucleotides: 3. Germline V gene data show CDR1 as SGHTS and CDR2 as YDEGEE. CDR3 DNA sequence: TGTGCCAGCAGCCTAACAGGGGCCGGGGAGCTGTTTTTT. This encodes CASSLTGAGELFF. The entire variable domain, with the rest obtained from reference TRBV5-8 and TRBJ2-2, is as follows: EAGVTQSPTHLIKTRGQQATLRCSPISGHTSVYWYQQALGLGLQFLLWYDEGEERNRGNFPPRFSGRQFPNYSSELNVNALELEDSALYLCASSLTGAGELFFGEGSRLTVL.

This clone is a singleton in its sample. The CDR3 DNA is TGTGCCAGCAGCCCAGGGTTAGACAAAAAACTGTTTTTT. It is translated as CASSPGLDKKLFF. The chain links TRBV5-4 to TRBJ1-4, with D possibly matching TRBD1 (5 bases). This CDR3 contains 13 residues. Trimming took off 4 bases at V and 9 bases at J, with 13 bases between the two ends. Germline CDR1 is SGHNT and CDR2 is YYREEE (reference sequence). The full variable domain, in which reference TRBV5-4 and TRBJ1-4 provide the parts outside the CDR3, is ETGVTQSPTHLIKTRGQQVTLRCSSQSGHNTVSWYQQALGQGPQFIFQYYREEENGRGNFPPRFSGLQFPNYSSELNVNALELDDSALYLCASSPGLDKKLFFGSGTQLSVL.